Listed below are T cell receptor beta chains from one sample, sequenced in a study of OX40 agonist ivuxolimab in advanced cancers. Method: immunoSEQ multiplex PCR; TCRdb's copy keeps in-frame clones and lacks some. The sample lists under 45,000 clones; 75% to 90% were seen once. Source: CD4+ or CD8+ T cells sorted from blood, taken in a trial of the OX40 agonist ivuxolimab. These receptors came from an adult with an advanced solid tumor such as melanoma, head and neck, liver or kidney cancer. Each CDR3 is given with its conserved first and last residue. The D gene is left open where the match is weak.

v_call d_call cdr3_aa
TRBV9 . CASSAEDTQYF
TRBV7-6 . CASSLFVPGGTNTGELFF
TRBV7-9 . CASSPWDTRTDTQYF
TRBV19 . CASSPGARIFGELFF
TRBV4-3 . CASSPSWTGNNEQFF
TRBV4-1 TRBD1 CASSAPGTDYYGYTF
TRBV30 . CAWKGGLNTEAFF
TRBV19 . CASSININEQFF
TRBV6-5 TRBD1 CASSIPTGAGKQFF
TRBV6-5 . CASSYAGTSEYNEQFF
TRBV6-5 . CASSYLRGLTDTQYF
TRBV9 . CASSAAYRGGADTQYF
TRBV11-2 . CASSPYYRQGGTDTQYF
TRBV7-2 . CASSLAQGRTGEQYF
TRBV29-1 TRBD1 CSADRTGLGYEQYF
TRBV11-2 . CASSLGQGRDYEQYF
TRBV9 . CASSFSGTADQPQHF
TRBV29-1 . CSGLGSGDTQYF
TRBV5-1 . CASSLTSDRPYEQYF
TRBV29-1 TRBD2 CSVPGGGVGTDTQYF
TRBV10-3 . CASWDSNQPQHF
TRBV5-5 . CASSLGGEETQYF
TRBV2 . CASSETGYEQYF
TRBV6-1 TRBD2 CASSEVTSGTYNEQFF
TRBV14 . CASSHRQNTGELFF
TRBV10-3 TRBD1 CATEGGTGDYEQYF
TRBV7-2 TRBD1 CASSDGTGTYEQYF
TRBV15 . CATSRGDIGSTEAFF
TRBV7-3 . CASSPRQNSPLHF
TRBV7-9 TRBD1 CASSLMTGGGLNIQYF
TRBV15 . CATSVGGVGTEAFF
TRBV7-8 . CASSFMEKETQYF
TRBV7-9 TRBD2 CASSQRLAGAHEQYF
TRBV2 . CASSRDYEQYF
TRBV6-8 . CASSRTASGNTIYF
TRBV30 . CAWSAGSGYTF